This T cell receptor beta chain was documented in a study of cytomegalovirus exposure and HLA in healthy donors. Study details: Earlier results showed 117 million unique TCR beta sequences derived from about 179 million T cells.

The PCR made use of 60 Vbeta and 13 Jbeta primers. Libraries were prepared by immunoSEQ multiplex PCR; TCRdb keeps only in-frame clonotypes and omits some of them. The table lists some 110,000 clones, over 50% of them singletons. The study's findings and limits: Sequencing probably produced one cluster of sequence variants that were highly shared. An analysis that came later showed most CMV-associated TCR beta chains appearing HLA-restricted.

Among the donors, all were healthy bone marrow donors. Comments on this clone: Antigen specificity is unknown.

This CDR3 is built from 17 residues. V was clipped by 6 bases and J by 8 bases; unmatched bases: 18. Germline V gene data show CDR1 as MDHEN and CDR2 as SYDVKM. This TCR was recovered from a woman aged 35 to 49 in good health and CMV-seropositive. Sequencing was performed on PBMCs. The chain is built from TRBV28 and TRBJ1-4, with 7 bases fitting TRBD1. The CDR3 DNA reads TGTGCCAGCAGAGGTACAGGGGCCGCGGGGGGCGTCGAAAAACTGTTTTTT. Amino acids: CASRGTGAAGGVEKLFF.